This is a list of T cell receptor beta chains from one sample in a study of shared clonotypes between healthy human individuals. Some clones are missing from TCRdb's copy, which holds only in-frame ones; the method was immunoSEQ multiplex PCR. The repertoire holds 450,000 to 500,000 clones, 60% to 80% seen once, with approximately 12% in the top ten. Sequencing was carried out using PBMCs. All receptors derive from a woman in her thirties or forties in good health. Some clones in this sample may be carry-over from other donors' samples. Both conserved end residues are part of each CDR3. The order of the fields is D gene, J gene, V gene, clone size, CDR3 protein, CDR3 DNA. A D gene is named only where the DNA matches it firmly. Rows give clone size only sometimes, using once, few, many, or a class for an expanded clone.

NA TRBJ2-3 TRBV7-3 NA CASSRASTDTQYF TGTGCCAGCAGTCGCGCTAGCACAGATACGCAGTATTTT
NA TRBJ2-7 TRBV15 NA CATSRGQPAYEQYF TGTGCCACCAGCAGAGGACAGCCCGCCTACGAGCAGTACTTC
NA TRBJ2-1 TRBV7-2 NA CASSLGGSNNEQFF TGTGCCAGCAGCTTAGGGGGCAGTAACAATGAGCAGTTCTTC
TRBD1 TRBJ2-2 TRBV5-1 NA CASSLDTAGGVTYNTGELFF TGCGCCAGCAGCCTGGACACGGCAGGGGGCGTCACCTACAACACCGGGGAGCTGTTTTTT
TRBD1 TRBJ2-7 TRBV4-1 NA CASSKPGQGVYEQYF TGCGCCAGCAGCAAACCCGGACAGGGCGTCTACGAGCAGTACTTC
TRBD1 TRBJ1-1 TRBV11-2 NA CASSHYPGQGAGLNTEAFF TGTGCCAGCAGCCACTATCCGGGACAGGGGGCGGGTTTGAACACTGAAGCTTTCTTT
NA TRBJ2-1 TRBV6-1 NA CASKTDVYNEQFF TGTGCCAGCAAGACAGATGTCTACAATGAGCAGTTCTTC
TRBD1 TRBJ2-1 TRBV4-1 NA CASSQIQGFGNEQFF TGCGCCAGCAGCCAGATACAGGGGTTTGGCAATGAGCAGTTCTTC
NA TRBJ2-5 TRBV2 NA CASSDVGGETQYF TGTGCCAGCAGTGATGTGGGGGGAGAGACCCAGTACTTC
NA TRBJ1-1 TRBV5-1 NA CASSLGWVSEAFF TGCGCCAGCAGCTTGGGATGGGTCTCTGAAGCTTTCTTT
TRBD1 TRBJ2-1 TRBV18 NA CASSFRQGLLDEQFF TGTGCCAGCTCATTTAGACAGGGGCTATTGGATGAGCAGTTCTTC
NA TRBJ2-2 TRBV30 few CAWSVRTNTGELFF TGTGCCTGGAGTGTCCGTACAAACACCGGGGAGCTGTTTTTT
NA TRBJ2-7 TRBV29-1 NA CSVEEGGRYEQYF TGCAGCGTTGAAGAGGGGGGCCGCTACGAGCAGTACTTC
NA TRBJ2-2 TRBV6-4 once CASKKEASLNTGELFF TGTGCCAGCAAGAAGGAGGCTAGCCTGAACACCGGGGAGCTGTTTTTT
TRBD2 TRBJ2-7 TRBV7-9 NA CASRPSGSSYEQYF TGTGCCAGCAGACCTAGCGGGAGCTCCTACGAGCAGTACTTC
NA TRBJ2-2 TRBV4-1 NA CASSQDGPGTGELFF TGCGCCAGCAGCCAAGACGGCCCTGGTACCGGGGAGCTGTTTTTT
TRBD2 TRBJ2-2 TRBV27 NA CASSLAGANTGELFF TGTGCCAGCAGTTTGGCGGGGGCGAACACCGGGGAGCTGTTTTTT
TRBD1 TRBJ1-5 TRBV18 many CASSPSGGREPQHF TGTGCCAGCTCACCTTCAGGGGGGCGGGAGCCCCAGCATTTT
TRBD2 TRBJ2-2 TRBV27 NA CASTVSGRGTGELFF TGTGCCAGCACCGTAAGCGGGAGGGGAACCGGGGAGCTGTTTTTT
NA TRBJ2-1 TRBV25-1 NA CASSEVGGWDEQFF TGTGCCAGCAGTGAAGTGGGGGGTTGGGATGAGCAGTTCTTC
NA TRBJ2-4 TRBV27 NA CASSWTALAKNIQYF TGTGCCAGCAGTTGGACAGCTCTAGCCAAAAACATTCAGTACTTC
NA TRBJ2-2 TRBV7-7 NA CASSLEAYTGELFF TGTGCCAGCAGCTTGGAGGCCTACACCGGGGAGCTGTTTTTT
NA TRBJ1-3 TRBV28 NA CARGGNTIYF TGTGCCAGGGGGGGAAACACCATATATTTT
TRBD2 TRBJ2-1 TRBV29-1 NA CSVGIAGGPTGQFF TGCAGCGTGGGGATAGCGGGAGGGCCTACGGGGCAGTTCTTC
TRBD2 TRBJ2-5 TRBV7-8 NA CASSFRIGLGGQETQYF TGTGCCAGCAGCTTTCGTATCGGACTGGGGGGGCAAGAGACCCAGTACTTC
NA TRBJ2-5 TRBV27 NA CASSPQGGPWETQYF TGTGCCAGCAGTCCTCAGGGGGGTCCATGGGAGACCCAGTACTTC
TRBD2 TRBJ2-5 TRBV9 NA CASSVSGSFETQYF TGTGCCAGCAGCGTCAGCGGGAGTTTCGAGACCCAGTACTTC
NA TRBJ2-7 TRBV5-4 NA CASSLPDTYEQYF TGTGCCAGCAGCTTGCCGGACACCTACGAGCAGTACTTC
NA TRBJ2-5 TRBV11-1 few CASSLQIGEQYF TGTGCCAGCAGCCTCCAGATCGGTGAGCAGTACTTC
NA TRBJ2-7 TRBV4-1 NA CASSQGMGQFYEQYF TGCGCCAGCAGCCAAGGTATGGGGCAATTCTACGAGCAGTACTTC
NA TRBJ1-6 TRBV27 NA CASSSPGRQTSPLHF TGTGCCAGCAGTTCCCCGGGACGGCAGACGTCACCCCTCCACTTT
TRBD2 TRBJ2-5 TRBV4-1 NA CASSTRTSGVVGETQYF TGCGCCAGCAGCACCCGGACTAGCGGGGTGGTCGGAGAGACCCAGTACTTC
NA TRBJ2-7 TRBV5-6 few CASSEDPGTVTYEQYF TGTGCCAGCAGCGAGGATCCCGGGACGGTTACCTACGAGCAGTACTTC
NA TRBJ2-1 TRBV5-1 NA CASSLSQVYSYNEQFF TGCGCCAGCAGCTTATCACAGGTATACTCCTACAATGAGCAGTTCTTC
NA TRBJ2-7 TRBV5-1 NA CASSLAGSPREMEYF TGCGCCAGCAGCTTGGCCGGGTCGCCGAGGGAAATGGAGTACTTC
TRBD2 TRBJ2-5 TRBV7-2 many CASSRSGLAEETQYF TGTGCCAGCAGCCGGTCTGGACTAGCCGAAGAGACCCAGTACTTC
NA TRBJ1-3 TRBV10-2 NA CASTADFSGNTIYF TGCGCCAGCACCGCAGACTTCTCTGGAAACACCATATATTTT
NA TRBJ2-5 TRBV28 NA CATQAGGKQETQYF TGTGCCACCCAAGCAGGGGGGAAGCAAGAGACCCAGTACTTC
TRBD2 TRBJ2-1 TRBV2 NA CASSLTSVGNEQFF TGTGCCAGCAGTCTGACTAGCGTCGGGAATGAGCAGTTCTTC
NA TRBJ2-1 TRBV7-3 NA CASSFRQDSQSEQFF TGTGCCAGCAGCTTCCGACAGGACAGTCAGAGTGAGCAGTTCTTC
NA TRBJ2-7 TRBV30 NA CAWSPGLIHEQYF TGTGCCTGGAGCCCCGGACTGATCCACGAGCAGTACTTC
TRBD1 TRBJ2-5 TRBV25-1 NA CASSDPRRGQGPQETQYF TGTGCCAGCAGTGACCCCCGCCGGGGACAGGGGCCCCAAGAGACCCAGTACTTC
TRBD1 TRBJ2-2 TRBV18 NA CASSPLVGTGNGELFF TGTGCCAGCTCACCACTCGTCGGGACAGGGAACGGGGAGCTGTTTTTT
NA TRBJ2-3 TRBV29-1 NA CSVTTGWVDTQYF TGCAGCGTTACGACGGGGTGGGTCGATACGCAGTATTTT